The sequence of this T cell receptor (beta chain) was determined in a study of shared clonotypes between healthy human individuals. The germline V gene encodes CDR1 MNHEY and CDR2 SVGAGI. The CDR3 spans 14 residues. V lost 2 bases and J lost 4, with 11 bases in between. The repertoire was sequenced with immunoSEQ multiplex PCR; TCRdb's copy has only in-frame clones and lacks some. The data show roughly 2.5 million clones, with 85% to 95% seen just once and about 0.13% held by the top ten. This sequence joins TRBV6-5 and TRBJ1-2, with D possibly TRBD1 on 6 matching bases. The TCR originated in a man aged 18 to 30 in good health. The sample comprised naive CD4+ T cells sorted from blood. Noted subset: CD45RA+ positively selected. The CDR3 sequence is CASSYMDRSYGYTF. CDR3 sequence (DNA): TGTGCCAGCAGTTACATGGACAGAAGCTATGGCTACACCTTC.